A single sample gave rise to the 23 T cell receptor beta chains below, sequenced in a study of CD8 T cells in ankylosing spondylitis. TCRdb fed the 5' RACE reads into MiXCR, producing one record per CDR3 protein. This sample has 200,000 to 300,000 distinct CDR3 sequences, with under 30% found just once. Sequencing was performed on blood, either unsorted or a sorted T cell fraction (not recorded which). The source of these receptors is a male donor with ankylosing spondylitis or in good health (not recorded which).

Ten or more counts support this clonotype. The rearrangement uses TRBV20-1 and TRBJ2-3; 10 nucleotides agree with TRBD2. Trimming took 1 base from V and 3 from J; bases not matched to a gene: 7. This CDR3 is built from 16 residues. In germline, CDR1 is DFQATT, CDR2 SNEGSKA (reference sequence). The CDR3 region has the DNA TGCAGTGCTAGAGTCGCTAGCGGGGGCTTGACAGATACGCAGTATTTT. It translates to CSARVASGGLTDTQYF.

This clonotype was detected many times. The genes are TRBV29-1 and TRBJ1-1; D is possibly TRBD1 (5 bases). The CDR3 contains 12 residues. V gave up 6 bases and J gave up 1 base, with 9 bases separating them. CDR1 SQVTM and CDR2 ANQGSEA come from the germline V gene. This CDR3 reads CSVGLTNTEAFF. The CDR3 bases are TGCAGCGTGGGACTCACGAACACTGAAGCTTTCTTT.

V is TRBV18 and J is TRBJ1-1; 7 bases line up with TRBD1. CDR3 length: 13 amino acids. Germline lookup yields CDR1 KGHSH and CDR2 LQKENI. V shed 3 bases and J 3 bases; nucleotides not matched to a gene: 1. The CDR3 loop reads CASSPTGYTEAFF. DNA of the CDR3: TGTGCCAGCTCACCGACAGGGTACACTGAAGCTTTCTTT. The full variable domain, its missing parts supplied by reference TRBV18 and TRBJ1-1, is NAGVMQNPRHLVRRRGQEARLRCSPMKGHSHVYWYRQLPEEGLKFMVYLQKENIIDESGMPKERFSAEFPKEGPSILRIQQVVRGDSAAYFCASSPTGYTEAFFGQGTRLTVV.

This clonotype turned up a few times. The chain combines TRBV6-1 with TRBJ1-6; a weak D match, TRBD1 (6 bases). The germline gives CDR1 MNHNS, CDR2 SASEGT. Trimming left V 5 bases short and J 10 bases short, with 15 bases between. The CDR3 loop spans 14 amino acids. CDR3 sequence: CASSRYRAGSPLHF. As DNA, the CDR3 is TGTGCCAGCAGTAGATACAGGGCCGGGTCACCCCTCCACTTT.

This clonotype has at least ten counts. This chain uses TRBV20-1 with TRBJ2-7; 9 bases match TRBD1. Germline CDR1 and CDR2: DFQATT and SNEGSKA (reference sequence). After removal of 6 bases from V and 5 bases from J, the junction contained 8 bases not matched to a gene. This CDR3 has 13 amino acids. The CDR3 region has the DNA TGCAGTGCCGCGTCGGGACAGGGCGACGAGCAGTACTTC. The encoded protein is CSAASGQGDEQYF.

This clonotype was seen at least ten times. This rearrangement joins TRBV20-1 to TRBJ2-7, with D tentatively TRBD1 (6 bases). Per the germline V gene, CDR1 is DFQATT and CDR2 is SNEGSKA (reference sequence). Trimming took off 6 bases at V and 6 bases at J, with 12 bases between the two ends. This CDR3 has 11 residues. CDR3 residues: CSAEEGGEQYF. As DNA, the CDR3 is TGCAGTGCCGAGGAAGGGGGCGAGCAGTACTTC.

This clonotype was recorded many times. V gene TRBV24-1 combines with J gene TRBJ2-1, with TRBD1 matching 7 bases. This CDR3 has 14 amino acids. CDR1 is KGHDR and CDR2 is SFDVKD in the germline V gene. Unmatched junction bases numbered 6, after V lost 4 bases and J lost 7 bases. CDR3 coding DNA: TGTGCCACCAGTGAGAGACAGGGCAGGAATGAGCAGTTCTTC. This codes for CATSERQGRNEQFF.

This clonotype was detected ten times or more. A read error may produce the germline difference seen at one junction end. V and J are TRBV7-8 and TRBJ2-7; the D gene could be TRBD1 or TRBD2 (5 bases each). The germline V gene has CDR1 SGHVS and CDR2 FQNEAQ. The CDR3 is made up of 13 amino acids. The CDR3 is CATSKGTHYEQYF. CDR3 DNA sequence: TGTGCCACCAGCAAAGGGACCCACTACGAGCAGTACTTC.

About this clonotype: The junction differs from germline at one of its ends, possibly a read error. The V call is TRBV20-1, the J call TRBJ1-1; the D is unclear. Germline-derived CDR1 and CDR2 are DFQATT and SNEGSKA (reference sequence). The CDR3 is made up of 12 amino acids. The CDR3, as DNA: TGCAGAGCTAAGGGCGGGAACACTGAAGCTTTCTTT. This codes for CRAKGGNTEAFF.

The CDR3 nucleotides are TGCAGTGCGCCTCCCCGGAGCTCCTACAATGAGCAGTTCTTC. Translated: CSAPPRSSYNEQFF. J is TRBJ2-1 and V is TRBV20-1; no definite D call. The CDR3 totals 14 residues. Deletions cut 6 bases from V and 0 bases from J, with 12 bases between. The germline gives CDR1 DFQATT, CDR2 SNEGSKA (reference sequence).

The J gene is TRBJ2-3, the V gene TRBV20-1; either TRBD1 or TRBD2 may supply D (6 bases each). V lost 3 bases to trimming and J lost 6 bases, with 10 bases between them. The CDR3 has 12 residues. Germline CDR1 and CDR2: DFQATT and SNEGSKA (reference sequence). The CDR3 sequence is CSASRGLDTQYF. The CDR3 coding sequence is TGCAGTGCTAGTCGGGGGCTGGATACGCAGTATTTT.

At least ten counts were recorded for this clonotype. The gene calls are TRBV30 and TRBJ2-1; no reliable D call. The CDR3 spans 12 residues. Deletions cut 7 bases from V and 6 bases from J, with 13 bases between. The germline V gene has CDR1 GTSNPN and CDR2 SVGIG (reference sequence). The CDR3 region is CASTQNFNEQFF. The CDR3 DNA is TGTGCCTCAACACAGAACTTCAATGAGCAGTTCTTC.

This clonotype has at least ten counts. The gene calls are TRBV12-3 or TRBV12-4 and TRBJ2-2; the D gene is possibly TRBD2 (5 bases). Between the trimmed V and J ends, which lost 7 bases and 8 bases, there was a span of 11 bases. This CDR3 contains 12 residues. For the CDR3, the DNA is TGTGCCAGCAATACCCGCGGGGGGGAGCTGTTTTTT. It translates to CASNTRGGELFF.

This clonotype has a count of ten or more. This sequence joins TRBV12-3 or TRBV12-4 and TRBJ1-1, with no clear D. V lost 3 bases and J 5 bases, leaving 22 bases between the germline ends. The CDR3 has 17 amino acids. As DNA, the CDR3 is TGTGCCAGCAGTTTTAGAGGCCCGACCGGGTTTGTGACTGAAGCTTTCTTT. Its translation is CASSFRGPTGFVTEAFF.

This clonotype was seen repeatedly, ten times or more. V gene TRBV29-1 combines with J gene TRBJ1-3; D not certain. V was trimmed by 4 bases and J by 0 bases, leaving 10 bases between them. Germline CDR1 reads SQVTM; CDR2 reads ANQGSEA. This CDR3 has 14 amino acids. The CDR3 coding sequence is TGCAGCGTTGCCGCAGGCAGCTCTGGAAACACCATATATTTT. Amino acids: CSVAAGSSGNTIYF.

In its sample, this clonotype was seen a few times. The V gene is TRBV15, the J gene TRBJ2-7, with D hard to call. Germline V lookup: CDR1 LNHNV, CDR2 YYDKDF (reference sequence). V lost 0 bases, J lost 0 bases, and 6 bases lay in between. This CDR3 comprises 14 residues. CDR3: CATSREGSSYEQYF. CDR3 in DNA: TGTGCCACCAGCAGAGAGGGGTCCTCCTACGAGCAGTACTTC.

This chain links TRBV18 with TRBJ2-3, with 11 nucleotides matching TRBD2. The CDR3 runs 16 residues. V was pared by 3 bases and J by 0 bases, with 2 bases of the junction left unmatched. The germline CDR1 and CDR2 sequences are KGHSH and LQKENI. Here the CDR3 reads CASSPLAGGSTDTQYF. CDR3 DNA: TGTGCCAGCTCACCGCTAGCGGGGGGCAGCACAGATACGCAGTATTTT.

This clonotype has more than one count but fewer than ten. The rearrangement links TRBV29-1 to TRBJ2-5; D might be TRBD1 or TRBD2, each matching 5 bases. The CDR3 runs 16 residues. CDR1 and CDR2 (germline): SQVTM, ANQGSEA. Deletions cut 2 bases from V and 5 bases from J, with 21 bases between. CDR3 sequence reads: CSVETRRVQGGETQYF. The CDR3 DNA sequence: TGCAGCGTTGAAACCCGGCGGGTGCAGGGCGGGGAGACCCAGTACTTC.

This clonotype was recorded at least ten times. Written as DNA, the CDR3 is TGTGCCAGCAGCCCAAACGCCAGGGGAAACACCGGGGAGCTGTTTTTT. Translation gives CASSPNARGNTGELFF. The chain recombines TRBV7-2 with TRBJ2-2; tentative D call: TRBD1 (6 bases). Trimming cost V 5 bases and J 2 bases, with 15 bases left between them. Germline assignment: CDR1 SGHTA and CDR2 FQGNSA. This CDR3 region has 16 residues.

This chain links TRBV4-1 with TRBJ2-1, with 8 bases fitting TRBD2. The CDR3 extends over 18 amino acids. Germline V gives CDR1 MGHRA, CDR2 YSYEKL. J was trimmed by 3 bases and V by 0 bases; bases with no gene match: 10. CDR3 in amino acids: CASSQDRSASGLYNEQFF. In DNA, the CDR3 is TGCGCCAGCAGCCAAGATAGATCGGCTAGCGGGCTCTACAATGAGCAGTTCTTC.

This sequence joins TRBV18 and TRBJ2-6; D could derive from TRBD1 or TRBD2 (5 bases each). This CDR3 has 19 amino acids. Looked up from germline, CDR1 is KGHSH and CDR2 is LQKENI. Trimming took off 0 bases at V and 0 bases at J, with 15 bases between the two ends. The CDR3: CASSPPGTVKFSGANVLTF. The CDR3 DNA reads TGTGCCAGCTCACCACCCGGGACGGTAAAATTCTCTGGGGCCAACGTCCTGACTTTC.

This clonotype was seen at least ten times. The rearrangement uses TRBV29-1 and TRBJ2-3; D may match TRBD1 or TRBD2 (6 bases each). Germline V gives CDR1 SQVTM, CDR2 ANQGSEA. This CDR3 spans 13 amino acids. Trimming stripped 6 bases from V and 6 bases from J, with 16 bases between. CDR3 region: CSVETGAGDTQYF. The CDR3 nucleotides read TGCAGCGTAGAAACGGGGGCGGGGGATACGCAGTATTTT.

This chain connects TRBV6-1 to TRBJ2-1, with D possibly called TRBD1 or TRBD2 (6 bases each). The CDR3 has 15 amino acids. Germline V lookup: CDR1 MNHNS, CDR2 SASEGT. Trimming cost V 7 bases and J 0 bases, with 13 bases left between them. The DNA of the CDR3 is TGTGCCAGCAATCGCGGGACAAGCTCCTACAATGAGCAGTTCTTC. This gives the protein CASNRGTSSYNEQFF.